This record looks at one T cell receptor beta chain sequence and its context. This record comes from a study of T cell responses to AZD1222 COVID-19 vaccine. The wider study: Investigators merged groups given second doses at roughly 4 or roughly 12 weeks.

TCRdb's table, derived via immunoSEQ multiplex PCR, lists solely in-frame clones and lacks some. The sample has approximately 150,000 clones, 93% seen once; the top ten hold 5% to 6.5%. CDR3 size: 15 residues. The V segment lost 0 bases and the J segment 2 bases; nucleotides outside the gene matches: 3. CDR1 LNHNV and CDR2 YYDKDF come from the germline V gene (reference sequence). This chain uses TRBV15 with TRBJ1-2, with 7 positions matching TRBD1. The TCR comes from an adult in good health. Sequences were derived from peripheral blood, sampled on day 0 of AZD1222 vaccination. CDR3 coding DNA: TGTGCCACCAGCAGAGAGGGGACAGCCAACTATGGCTACACCTTC. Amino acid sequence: CATSREGTANYGYTF.